This note documents a single TCR beta chain sequence. Produced via immunoSEQ multiplex PCR; TCRdb's table is partial and in-frame only. The top ten clones hold 1.5% to 2% of a sample with hundreds of thousands of clones, approximately 84% of them seen once. This sample is drawn from a study of blood T cell repertoires in COVID-19. Germline V lookup: CDR1 SGHVS, CDR2 FQNEAQ. The V gene lost 1 base and the J gene lost 4 bases, with 11 bases spanning the gap. This CDR3 spans 15 amino acids. This sequence was found in a woman of 80 years or more with acute or convalescent COVID-19. Source material: peripheral blood. The genes are TRBV7-8 and TRBJ1-3, with D perhaps TRBD1 (6 bases). Written as DNA, the CDR3 is TGTGCCAGCAGCTTAGGTCAGGGGCAAGGAAACACCATATATTTT. This translates into CASSLGQGQGNTIYF.